The present T cell receptor (beta chain) was sequenced within a study of T cell repertoires in cytomegalovirus infection. Study-level points and caveats: The ex vivo response was dominated by HLA-C-restricted CMV-specific TCR beta clonotypes.

TCRdb called the reads again in MiXCR, with one record for every CDR3 protein. Of about 360,000 distinct CDR3 sequences listed, about 35% are singletons. This clonotype was recorded many times. Its antigen remains unknown. The CDR3 runs 16 residues. Germline trimming cut 2 bases from V and 2 bases from J; bases unmatched to any gene: 4. Germline V gene data show CDR1 as SGHVS and CDR2 as FQNEAQ. V is TRBV7-8 and J is TRBJ2-3, with 10 bases fitting TRBD2. The sample in question was cultured PBMCs, obtained from culture after CMV antigen stimulation. The sequence was collected from a human donor in good health (CMV status not recorded). Some clones in this sample may be carry-over from other donors' samples. In nucleotides, the CDR3 is TGTGCCAGCAGCTTAAGGACTAGCGGATCCACAGATACGCAGTATTTT. It translates to CASSLRTSGSTDTQYF.